This TCR beta chain appears in the sequencing data of a study of T cells in Graves' hyperthyroidism and ophthalmopathy. The CDR3 covers 13 residues. Germline V gives CDR1 PRHDT, CDR2 FYEKMQ (reference sequence). Trimming took 10 bases from V and 10 from J, leaving 20 bases between them. There are many counts of this clonotype. Regions amplified from RNA transcripts were the TCR beta CDR3 regions. The TCR CDR3 was amplified in a first-round RT-PCR using the HTBI primer set. One entry per CDR3 protein, called by TCRdb with MiXCR from the multiplex PCR reads. The repertoire holds 350,000 or so distinct CDR3 sequences, with approximately 18% as singletons.

The sample comprised blood. The V gene is TRBV13, the J gene TRBJ2-1, with a tentative D call TRBD2 (6 bases). The TCR sequence derives from a woman between 45 and 60 years old with Graves' hyperthyroidism. CDR3 coding DNA: TGTGCCAAACGCAAACCGGAGGGTAGCGAGCAGTTCTTC. This gives the protein CAKRKPEGSEQFF.